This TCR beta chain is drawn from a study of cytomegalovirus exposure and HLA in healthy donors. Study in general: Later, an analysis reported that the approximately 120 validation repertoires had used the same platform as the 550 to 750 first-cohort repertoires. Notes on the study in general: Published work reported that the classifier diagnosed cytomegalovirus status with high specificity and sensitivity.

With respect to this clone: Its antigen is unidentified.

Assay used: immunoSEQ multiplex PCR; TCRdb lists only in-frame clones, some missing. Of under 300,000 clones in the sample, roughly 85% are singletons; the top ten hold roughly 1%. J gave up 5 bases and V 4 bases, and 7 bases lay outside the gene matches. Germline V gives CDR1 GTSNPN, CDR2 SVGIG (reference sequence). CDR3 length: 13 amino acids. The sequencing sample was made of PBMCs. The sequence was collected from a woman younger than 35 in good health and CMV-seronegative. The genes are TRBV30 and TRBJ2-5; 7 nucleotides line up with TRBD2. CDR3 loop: CAWNWQGGETQYF. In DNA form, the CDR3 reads TGTGCCTGGAATTGGCAGGGAGGGGAGACCCAGTACTTC.